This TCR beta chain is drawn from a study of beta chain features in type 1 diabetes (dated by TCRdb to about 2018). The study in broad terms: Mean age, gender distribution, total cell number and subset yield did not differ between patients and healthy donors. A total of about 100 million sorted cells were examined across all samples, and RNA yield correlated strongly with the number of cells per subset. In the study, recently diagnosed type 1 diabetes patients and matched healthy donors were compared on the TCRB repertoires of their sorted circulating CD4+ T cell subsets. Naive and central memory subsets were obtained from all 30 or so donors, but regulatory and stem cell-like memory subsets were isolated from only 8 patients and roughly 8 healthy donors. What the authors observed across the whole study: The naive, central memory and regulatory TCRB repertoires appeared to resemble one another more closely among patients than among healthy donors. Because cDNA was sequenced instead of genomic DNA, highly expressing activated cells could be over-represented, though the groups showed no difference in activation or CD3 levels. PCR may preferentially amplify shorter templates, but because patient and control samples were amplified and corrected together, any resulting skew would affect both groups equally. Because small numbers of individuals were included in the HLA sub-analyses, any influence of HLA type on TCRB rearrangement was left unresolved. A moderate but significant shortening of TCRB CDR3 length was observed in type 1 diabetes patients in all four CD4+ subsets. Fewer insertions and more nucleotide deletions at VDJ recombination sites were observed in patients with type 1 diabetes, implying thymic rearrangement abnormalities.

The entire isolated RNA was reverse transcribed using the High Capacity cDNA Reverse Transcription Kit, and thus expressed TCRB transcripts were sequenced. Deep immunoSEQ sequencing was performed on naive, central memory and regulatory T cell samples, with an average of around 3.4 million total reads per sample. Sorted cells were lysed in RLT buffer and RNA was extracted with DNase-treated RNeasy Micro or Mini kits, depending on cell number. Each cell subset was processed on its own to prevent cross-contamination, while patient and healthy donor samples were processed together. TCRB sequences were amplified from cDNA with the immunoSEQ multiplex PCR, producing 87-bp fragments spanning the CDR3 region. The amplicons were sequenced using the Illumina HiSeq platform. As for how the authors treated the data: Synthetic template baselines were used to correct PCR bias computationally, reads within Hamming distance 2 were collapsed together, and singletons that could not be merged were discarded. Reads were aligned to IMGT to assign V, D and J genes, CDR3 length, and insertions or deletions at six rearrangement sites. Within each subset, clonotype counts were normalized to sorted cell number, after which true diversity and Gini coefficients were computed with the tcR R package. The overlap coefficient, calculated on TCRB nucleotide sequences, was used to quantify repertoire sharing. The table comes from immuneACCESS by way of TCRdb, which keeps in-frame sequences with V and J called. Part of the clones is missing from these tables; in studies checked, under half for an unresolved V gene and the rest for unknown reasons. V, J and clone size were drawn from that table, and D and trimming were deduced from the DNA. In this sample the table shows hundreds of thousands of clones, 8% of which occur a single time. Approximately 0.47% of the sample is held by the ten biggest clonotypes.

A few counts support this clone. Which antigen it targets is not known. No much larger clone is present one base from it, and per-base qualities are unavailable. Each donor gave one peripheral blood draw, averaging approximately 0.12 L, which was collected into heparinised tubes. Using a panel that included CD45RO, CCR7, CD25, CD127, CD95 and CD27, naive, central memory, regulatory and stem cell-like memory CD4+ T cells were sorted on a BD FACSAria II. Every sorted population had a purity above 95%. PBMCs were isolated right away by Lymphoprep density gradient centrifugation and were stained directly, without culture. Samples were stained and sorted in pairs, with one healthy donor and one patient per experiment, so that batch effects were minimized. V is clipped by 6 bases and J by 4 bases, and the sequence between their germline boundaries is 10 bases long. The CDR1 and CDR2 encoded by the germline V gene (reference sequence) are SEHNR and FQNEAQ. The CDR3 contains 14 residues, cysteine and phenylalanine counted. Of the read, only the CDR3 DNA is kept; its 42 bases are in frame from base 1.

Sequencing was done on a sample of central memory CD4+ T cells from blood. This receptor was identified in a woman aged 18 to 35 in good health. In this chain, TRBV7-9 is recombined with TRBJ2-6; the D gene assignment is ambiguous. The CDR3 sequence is CASRRGLGANVLTF. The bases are TGTGCCAGCAGGCGTGGGCTGGGGGCCAACGTCCTGACTTTC.